This TCR beta chain is from a study of blood T cell repertoires in COVID-19. Study information: From the United States, Italy and Spain came samples of acute and convalescent COVID-19. The analysed material was cDNA or gDNA that came from T cells, B-cell-depleted T cells, or PBMCs.

This clone has just a few counts. The CDR3 has 14 amino acids. The V gene's germline CDR1 is SGHTA and CDR2 FQGTGA. With 3 bases removed from V and 5 bases from J, the gap between germline ends came to 13 bases. Under the authors' procedure: Nucleated cell number was recorded as an estimate derived from reference gene primer amplification. Profiling relied on immunoSEQ multiplex PCR, and the TCRdb table lists in-frame clones only, not all of them. V, J and clone size are those of that table, while D and trimming were read from the DNA. The top ten clones hold 17% of a sample with over 90,000 clones, over 85% of them seen once.

This chain connects TRBV7-3 to TRBJ1-1, with D perhaps matching TRBD1 (6 bases). The sample taken for sequencing was peripheral blood. This receptor was identified in an elderly woman in a cohort sampled during active COVID-19. The CDR3 sequence: CASSFMGAGTEAFF. CDR3 DNA: TGTGCCAGCAGCTTTATGGGGGCAGGTACTGAAGCTTTCTTT.